This is a list of T cell receptor beta chains from one sample in a study of blood T cell repertoires in COVID-19. Some clones are missing from TCRdb's copy, which holds only in-frame ones; the method was immunoSEQ multiplex PCR. The data hold about 210,000 clones, with about 91% observed a single time. The sequencing input was PBMCs or T cells enriched from blood (not recorded which). The receptors originated from a man younger than 30 with acute COVID-19. Both conserved end residues are part of each CDR3. D genes are given only for firm matches. Not every row has a clone size; where given, it reads once, few, many or a size class.

D: -
size: -
J: TRBJ1-1
V: TRBV28
CDR3: CASSFSIKGRGQAFF
DNA: TGTGCCAGCAGTTTTTCCATTAAGGGGCGCGGTCAAGCTTTCTTT

D: -
size: -
J: TRBJ1-5
V: TRBV11-3
CDR3: CASSPFRDIDSNQPQHF
DNA: TGTGCCAGCAGTCCTTTCCGGGACATTGATAGCAATCAGCCCCAGCATTTT

D: TRBD1
size: -
J: TRBJ1-5
V: TRBV3-1/TRBV3-2
CDR3: CASSPGRGDRPQHF
DNA: TGTGCCAGCAGCCCAGGCAGGGGGGATCGGCCCCAGCATTTT

D: -
size: -
J: TRBJ2-2
V: TRBV9
CDR3: CASSVAGDTGELFF
DNA: TGTGCCAGCAGCGTAGCAGGGGACACCGGGGAGCTGTTTTTT

D: -
size: -
J: TRBJ2-7
V: TRBV5-4
CDR3: CASSLGQSYEQYF
DNA: TGTGCCAGCAGCTTGGGACAGTCCTACGAGCAGTACTTC

D: TRBD2
size: once
J: TRBJ2-1
V: TRBV9
CDR3: CASSVAGGSGANEQFF
DNA: TGTGCCAGCAGCGTAGCCGGAGGAAGCGGGGCCAATGAGCAGTTCTTC

D: TRBD1
size: -
J: TRBJ2-5
V: TRBV6-1
CDR3: CASSEAGGWISQETQYF
DNA: TGTGCCAGCAGTGAAGCAGGGGGCTGGATTTCCCAAGAGACCCAGTACTTC

D: TRBD1
size: -
J: TRBJ1-1
V: TRBV28
CDR3: CASSPSRGRLPVNTEAFF
DNA: TGTGCCAGCAGTCCAAGCAGGGGGCGCCTTCCGGTGAACACTGAAGCTTTCTTT

D: -
size: -
J: TRBJ2-1
V: TRBV5-1
CDR3: CASSTGAAYNEQFF
DNA: TGCGCCAGCAGCACCGGAGCAGCTTACAATGAGCAGTTCTTC

D: TRBD1
size: -
J: TRBJ1-5
V: TRBV11-2
CDR3: CASSLTSGQGDWPQHF
DNA: TGTGCCAGCAGCTTAACCTCGGGACAGGGGGATTGGCCCCAGCATTTT

D: -
size: -
J: TRBJ1-1
V: TRBV27
CDR3: CASSPYDGGGLNTEAFF
DNA: TGTGCCAGCAGTCCTTACGACGGCGGTGGCTTGAACACTGAAGCTTTCTTT

D: TRBD1
size: -
J: TRBJ2-7
V: TRBV13
CDR3: CASSSPGQVSGEQYF
DNA: TGTGCCAGCAGCTCGCCTGGACAGGTATCCGGCGAGCAGTACTTC

D: -
size: -
J: TRBJ1-6
V: TRBV6-5
CDR3: CASSYSRQGNSPLHF
DNA: TGTGCCAGCAGTTACTCGAGGCAGGGGAATTCACCCCTCCACTTT

D: TRBD1
size: -
J: TRBJ2-2
V: TRBV5-5
CDR3: CASSLGTGGAFGGELFF
DNA: TGTGCCAGCAGCTTGGGGACAGGGGGCGCATTTGGCGGGGAGCTGTTTTTT

D: -
size: -
J: TRBJ1-1
V: TRBV5-4
CDR3: CASSTLRDTEAFF
DNA: TGTGCCAGCAGCACCCTGCGGGACACTGAAGCTTTCTTT

D: -
size: -
J: TRBJ1-2
V: TRBV6-1
CDR3: CASSEAITPNYGYTF
DNA: TGTGCCAGCAGTGAAGCGATCACACCTAACTATGGCTACACCTTC

D: TRBD1
size: -
J: TRBJ1-2
V: TRBV9
CDR3: CASSERGRDGYTF
DNA: TGTGCCAGCAGCGAGAGGGGGCGGGATGGCTACACCTTC

D: TRBD1
size: -
J: TRBJ1-2
V: TRBV18
CDR3: CASSPAQGLDYGYTF
DNA: TGTGCCAGCTCACCAGCACAGGGGCTTGACTATGGCTACACCTTC

D: -
size: -
J: TRBJ2-3
V: TRBV13
CDR3: CASSVADTQYF
DNA: TGTGCCAGCAGCGTCGCAGATACGCAGTATTTT

D: TRBD2
size: -
J: TRBJ2-5
V: TRBV2
CDR3: CASSVVSGRRETQYF
DNA: TGTGCCAGCAGTGTGGTTAGCGGGAGAAGGGAGACCCAGTACTTC

D: TRBD2
size: -
J: TRBJ2-7
V: TRBV10-3
CDR3: CAISDLAGSYEQYF
DNA: TGTGCCATCAGTGACCTAGCGGGATCCTACGAGCAGTACTTC

D: TRBD2
size: -
J: TRBJ2-1
V: TRBV24-1
CDR3: CATSLGGSGDNEQFF
DNA: TGTGCCACCAGTCTGGGAGGGAGTGGGGACAATGAGCAGTTCTTC

D: TRBD1
size: -
J: TRBJ1-4
V: TRBV9
CDR3: CASSVGGGKEKLFF
DNA: TGTGCCAGCAGCGTAGGAGGGGGCAAGGAAAAACTGTTTTTT